This entry lists 26 T cell receptor beta chains sequenced from one sample in a study of blood T cell repertoires in COVID-19. TCRdb keeps only in-frame clones here, not all; method: immunoSEQ multiplex PCR. The sample consists of around 220,000 clones, around 89% of them appearing once. Source material: PBMCs or T cells enriched from blood (not recorded which). These receptor sequences come from a man between 25 and 39 years old who had been exposed to COVID-19.

This rearrangement joins TRBV9 to TRBJ2-1; D is possibly TRBD2 (6 bases). CDR1 SGDLS and CDR2 YYNGEE come from the germline V gene. V shed 0 bases and J shed 10 bases, with 11 bases lying between them. CDR3 length: 13 residues. CDR3 residues: CASSVAGGREQFF. As DNA, the CDR3 is TGTGCCAGCAGCGTAGCCGGGGGACGGGAGCAGTTCTTC.

V and J are TRBV4-3 and TRBJ1-2; 9 bases fit TRBD1. CDR1 and CDR2 from the germline V gene are LGHNA and YSLEER. The CDR3 has 17 residues. J gave up 0 bases and V 4 bases, and 9 bases lay outside the gene matches. CDR3 in DNA: TGCGCCAGCAGCCGACAAGTCCGGGACAGGGCTAACTATGGCTACACCTTC. Translated, it gives CASSRQVRDRANYGYTF.

This chain uses TRBV4-3 with TRBJ2-7; TRBD2 is a possible D gene (5 bases). This CDR3 is built from 16 residues. Germline CDR1 LGHNA, CDR2 YSLEER. Between the trimmed V and J ends, which lost 0 bases and 6 bases, there was a span of 18 bases. The chain's CDR3 is CASSQDISGKIREQYF. The DNA of the CDR3 is TGCGCCAGCAGCCAAGACATAAGCGGTAAAATACGCGAGCAGTACTTC.

This chain uses TRBV9 with TRBJ1-6, with TRBD1 matching over 7 bases. The CDR3 is made up of 16 amino acids. Germline CDR1 is SGDLS and CDR2 is YYNGEE. Trimming removed 3 bases from V and 8 bases from J; junction bases left unmatched: 11. The CDR3: CASSGQGNRKYSPLHF. CDR3 DNA: TGTGCCAGCAGCGGACAGGGAAACCGGAAGTATTCACCCCTCCACTTT.

This chain uses TRBV2 with TRBJ1-2; D is unclear. This CDR3 contains 11 residues. Germline CDR1 is SNHLY and CDR2 is FYNNEI. Trimming took 7 bases from V and 5 from J, leaving 8 bases between them. The CDR3 loop reads CASTERYGYTF. The DNA for the CDR3 is TGTGCCAGCACCGAGAGATATGGCTACACCTTC.

The chain recombines TRBV6-4 with TRBJ1-4; D might be TRBD1 (5 bases). Looked up from germline, CDR1 is MRHNA and CDR2 is SNTAGT. CDR3 length: 15 amino acids. V lost 3 bases and J 5 bases, leaving 13 bases between the germline ends. The CDR3 region has the DNA TGTGCCAGCAGTGAGCCCTCGGGGGGAAATGAAAAACTGTTTTTT. Encoded protein: CASSEPSGGNEKLFF.

This chain joins TRBV18 and TRBJ2-3, with D possibly matching TRBD2 (6 bases). The CDR3 contains 13 residues. CDR1 and CDR2 (germline): KGHSH, LQKENI. V shed 3 bases and J shed 7 bases, with 11 bases lying between them. CDR3 protein: CASSPGGLNTQYF. For the CDR3, the DNA is TGTGCCAGCTCACCCGGTGGACTAAATACGCAGTATTTT.

This clone occurred once. The chain employs TRBV2 and TRBJ2-3, with D possibly TRBD2 on 6 matching bases. Germline CDR1 and CDR2: SNHLY and FYNNEI. V shed 7 bases and J shed 3 bases, with 11 bases lying between them. The CDR3 consists of 13 residues. The CDR3 bases are TGTGCCAGCAAGGACGGGGGAACAGATACGCAGTATTTT. Residues: CASKDGGTDTQYF.

The CDR3 region has the DNA TGTGCCAGCAGCCCGCCCGGGGGATCCGAGCAGTACTTC. As protein: CASSPPGGSEQYF. The chain is built from TRBV3-1 (or the pseudogene TRBV3-2) and TRBJ2-7; D perhaps matches TRBD2 (6 bases). This CDR3 spans 13 amino acids. Germline V gene lookup returns CDR1 LGHDT and CDR2 YNNKEL (reference sequence). Trimming stripped 4 bases from V and 6 bases from J, with 13 bases between.

The rearrangement joins TRBV5-4 to TRBJ1-4; a possible D gene is TRBD1 (5 bases). V gave up 4 bases and J gave up 3 bases, with 13 bases separating them. Per germline, CDR1 SGHNT and CDR2 YYREEE (reference sequence). This CDR3 has 15 amino acids. CDR3 nucleotide sequence: TGTGCCAGCAGCACCTCACAGGATTCTAATGAAAAACTGTTTTTT. Its protein product is CASSTSQDSNEKLFF.

This CDR3 is CASSQSGTGYSGNTIYF. CDR3 DNA sequence: TGTGCCAGCAGCCAATCCGGGACAGGGTATTCTGGAAACACCATATATTTT. The gene calls are TRBV3-1 (or the pseudogene TRBV3-2) and TRBJ1-3, with TRBD1 matching 9 bases. Germline CDR1 is LGHDT and CDR2 is YNNKEL (reference sequence). This CDR3 has 17 residues. The V segment lost 2 bases and the J segment 1 base; nucleotides outside the gene matches: 6.

The rearrangement joins TRBV5-1 to TRBJ1-1, with 7 bases identical to TRBD1. The V segment lost 6 bases and the J segment 4 bases; nucleotides outside the gene matches: 9. CDR3 length: 14 amino acids. The V gene's germline CDR1 is SGHRS and CDR2 YFSETQ. CDR3 residues: CASTPDREVTEAFF. CDR3 sequence (DNA): TGCGCCAGCACCCCAGACAGGGAGGTCACTGAAGCTTTCTTT.

The genes are TRBV6-5 and TRBJ1-5, with TRBD1 matching 10 bases. The CDR3 runs to 15 residues. Unmatched junction bases numbered 4, after V lost 5 bases and J lost 3 bases. Looked up from germline, CDR1 is MNHEY and CDR2 is SVGAGI. The CDR3 spells CASSLDRGLNQPQHF. The CDR3 bases are TGTGCCAGCAGTCTCGACAGGGGGCTCAATCAGCCCCAGCATTTT.

The rearrangement joins TRBV19 to TRBJ2-6; 7 bases agree with TRBD2. V lost 9 bases to trimming and J lost 4 bases; unmatched junction nucleotides: 6. Germline CDR1 and CDR2: LNHDA and SQIVND (reference sequence). The CDR3 has 14 amino acids. Here the CDR3 reads CASRRGVGANVLTF. DNA for the CDR3: TGTGCCAGCCGACGGGGGGTCGGGGCCAACGTCCTGACTTTC.

This clone was counted once. This chain connects TRBV4-3 to TRBJ2-7; D is unclear. Trimming stripped 0 bases from V and 0 bases from J, with 9 bases between. The germline V gene encodes CDR1 LGHNA and CDR2 YSLEER. This CDR3 region has 15 residues. The CDR3 DNA is TGCGCCAGCAGCCAAGAGGTGGCCTTCTCCTACGAGCAGTACTTC. Protein sequence: CASSQEVAFSYEQYF.

This rearrangement joins TRBV6-5 to TRBJ1-1; 7 nucleotides align to TRBD1. The CDR3 loop spans 14 amino acids. After removal of 6 bases from V and 3 bases from J, the junction contained 7 bases not matched to a gene. Germline CDR1 MNHEY, CDR2 SVGAGI. The CDR3 coding sequence is TGTGCCAGCAGGGTGACAGGGTCGGACACTGAAGCTTTCTTT. As protein: CASRVTGSDTEAFF.

The chain links TRBV6-5 to TRBJ2-1, with D maybe TRBD1 (5 bases). CDR1 and CDR2 (germline): MNHEY, SVGAGI. V dropped 5 bases and J dropped 10 bases, with 12 bases sitting between them. The CDR3 consists of 12 residues. The CDR3 nucleotides are TGTGCCAGCAGTCCCAGGGTAGGCGAGCAGTTCTTC. This encodes CASSPRVGEQFF.

The V call is TRBV9, the J call TRBJ2-7; 8 nucleotides agree with TRBD1. The CDR3 extends over 13 amino acids. Germline V CDR1 and CDR2: SGDLS, YYNGEE. Trimming at V came to 3 bases and at J to 5 bases, leaving 4 bases not matched to a gene. As DNA, the CDR3 is TGTGCCAGCAGCGGACAGGGGAGGAACGAGCAGTACTTC. Translated: CASSGQGRNEQYF.

The CDR3 here is CASRKRAASSYNSPLHF. Written as DNA, the CDR3 is TGTGCCAGTAGGAAGAGGGCGGCGAGCTCCTATAATTCACCCCTCCACTTT. The rearrangement joins TRBV19 to TRBJ1-6, with D hard to call. The V end was cut by 6 bases, the J end by 0 bases, with 15 bases between. Germline lookup yields CDR1 LNHDA and CDR2 SQIVND (reference sequence). The CDR3 covers 17 residues.

This chain connects TRBV6-2 or TRBV6-3 to TRBJ2-3; D gene uncertain. Germline V gene lookup returns CDR1 MNHEY and CDR2 SVGEGT. The V gene lost 2 bases and the J gene lost 1 base, with 10 bases spanning the gap. The length of the CDR3 is 15 residues. CDR3 sequence reads: CASSYQSSGTDTQYF. CDR3 bases: TGTGCCAGCAGTTACCAAAGTTCGGGCACAGATACGCAGTATTTT.

The genes are TRBV19 and TRBJ1-5; D call uncertain. The V gene lost 6 bases and the J gene lost 5 bases, with 5 bases spanning the gap. CDR3 length: 11 residues. Germline V gene data show CDR1 as LNHDA and CDR2 as SQIVND (reference sequence). CDR3 sequence reads: CASSPDQPQHF. DNA for the CDR3: TGTGCCAGTAGCCCTGATCAGCCCCAGCATTTT.

V is TRBV4-1 and J is TRBJ2-7; 7 bases fit TRBD1. The CDR3 has 14 residues. Per the germline V gene, CDR1 is MGHRA and CDR2 is YSYEKL. Losses at the gene ends were 4 bases for V and 3 bases for J; bases not matched to a gene: 6. This chain's CDR3 is CASSPGTAGYEQYF. As DNA, the CDR3 is TGCGCCAGCAGCCCGGGGACAGCCGGCTACGAGCAGTACTTC.

The gene calls are TRBV23-1 and TRBJ1-1; D unclear. TRBV23-1 qualifies as an ORF whose function is uncertain. The CDR3 is made up of 14 amino acids. Trimming left V 6 bases short and J 2 bases short, with 13 bases between. CDR3 sequence reads: CASSTRRPNTEAFF. For the CDR3, the DNA is TGCGCCAGCAGCACCCGCAGGCCTAACACTGAAGCTTTCTTT.

The chain recombines TRBV19 with TRBJ2-7; D gene uncertain. Per germline, CDR1 LNHDA and CDR2 SQIVND (reference sequence). CDR3 length: 14 residues. The V end lost 6 bases, the J end lost 0 bases, and 12 bases lay between the germline ends. CDR3 DNA: TGTGCCAGTAGCCCCGCCTCCGGCTCCTACGAGCAGTACTTC. Translating gives CASSPASGSYEQYF.

The chain has TRBV14 and TRBJ1-4, with TRBD1 identical over 8 bases. Germline values: CDR1 SGHDN, CDR2 FVKESK. V shed 2 bases and J 8 bases; nucleotides not matched to a gene: 7. There are 15 residues in the CDR3. The CDR3 DNA sequence: TGTGCCAGCAGCCAAAGGACAGGGCGAAAGGAAAAACTGTTTTTT. Translated, it gives CASSQRTGRKEKLFF.

V is TRBV9 and J is TRBJ2-5, with D maybe TRBD2 (6 bases). V lost 3 bases and J lost 9, with 21 bases in between. The CDR3 is 15 residues long. Per the germline V gene, CDR1 is SGDLS and CDR2 is YYNGEE. CDR3 region: CASSGSGLFTEPQYF. CDR3 DNA sequence: TGTGCCAGCAGCGGATCGGGACTCTTCACCGAACCCCAGTACTTC.